This TCR beta chain was captured in a study of blood T cell repertoires in COVID-19. Study summary: T cells, B-cell-depleted T cells, or PBMCs supplied cDNA or gDNA.

The V gene's germline CDR1 is MGHRA and CDR2 YSYEKL. V lost 1 base and J lost 0, with 16 bases in between. The CDR3 is made up of 18 amino acids. All enrollees were roughly 18 to 100 years old and from fewer than 30 US areas. Produced via immunoSEQ multiplex PCR; TCRdb's table is partial and in-frame only. The profile shows over 400,000 clones, approximately 91% of them singletons. This clone showed up many times. This chain joins TRBV4-1 and TRBJ1-3, with D possibly TRBD1 on 5 matching bases. This TCR came from a woman aged 55-75 years who had recovered from COVID-19. The specimen was PBMCs or T cells enriched from blood (not recorded which). The DNA for the CDR3 is TGCGCCAGCAGCCAAGCCGGGACTGTCTCCCTCTCTGGAAACACCATATATTTT. This codes for CASSQAGTVSLSGNTIYF.